These T cell receptor beta chains were read from a single sample in a study of blood T cell repertoires in COVID-19. Produced via immunoSEQ multiplex PCR; TCRdb's table is partial and in-frame only. The table includes 150,000 to 200,000 clones, about 92% detected once. Sequences were obtained from peripheral blood. The source of these receptors is a man aged 55-75 years with active or convalescent COVID-19. Each CDR3 is given with its conserved first and last residue. Fields, in order: V gene, CDR3 protein.

TRBV19,CASSRAGMNTEAFF
TRBV19,CASSTTSGANTEAFF
TRBV5-1,CASSPGGRNYGYTF
TRBV7-2,CASSLRTGQNTGELFF
TRBV27,CASRAGSNYGYTF
TRBV15,CATSRDTRVGSGNTIYF
TRBV27,CAAWTGGGNQPQHF
TRBV19,CASKEGLAATDTQYF
TRBV6-5,CASSSSGANNEQFF
TRBV7-6,CASSGGTGGQETQYF
TRBV19,CASSLQGVISHEQYF
TRBV5-4,CASSFQGARGEQFF
TRBV7-2,CASSLGQDRGYGYTF
TRBV18,CASSPGGPGNTIYF
TRBV7-2,CASSSYRAGETQYF
TRBV5-6,CASSGTGGNSNQPQHF
TRBV2,CASSDFGAYGYTF
TRBV2,CASVRGRIYNEQFF
TRBV10-3,CAISERGGLNTEAFF
TRBV5-1,CASSLEGTVNTEAFF
TRBV18,CASSPKQSGTGNIQYF
TRBV6-5,CATKTTSFYNEQFF
TRBV3-1/TRBV3-2,CASSPPGGYGYTF
TRBV7-8,CASSLEVSGRARNQPQHF